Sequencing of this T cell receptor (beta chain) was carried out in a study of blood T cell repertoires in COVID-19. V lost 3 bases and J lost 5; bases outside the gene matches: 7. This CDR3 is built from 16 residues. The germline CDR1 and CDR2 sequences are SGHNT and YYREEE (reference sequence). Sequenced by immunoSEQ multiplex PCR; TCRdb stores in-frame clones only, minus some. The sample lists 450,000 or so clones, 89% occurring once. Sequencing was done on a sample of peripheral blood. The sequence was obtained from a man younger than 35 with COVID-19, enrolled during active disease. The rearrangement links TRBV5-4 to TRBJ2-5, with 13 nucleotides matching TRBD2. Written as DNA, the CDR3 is TGTGCCAGCAGCTCCATCTCACTAGCGGGGGGGGAGACCCAGTACTTC. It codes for CASSSISLAGGETQYF.